Listed below are T cell receptor beta chains from one sample, sequenced in a study of shared clonotypes between healthy human individuals. The repertoire was sequenced with immunoSEQ multiplex PCR; TCRdb's copy has only in-frame clones and lacks some. Of fewer than 850,000 clones detected, 96% appear once; the ten largest clones hold about 0.25%. The material sequenced was naive CD8+ T cells sorted from blood. The receptors shown here come from a man under 40 in good health. CDR3s include the opening cysteine and the closing phenylalanine or tryptophan. A D gene is named only where the DNA matches it firmly. Size is stated for part of the rows, as once, few or many counts, or as a class when the clone is expanded.

>TRBJ2-1|NA|NA|TRBV27
TGTGCCAGCAGCCTCTCCTCAGGCGATGAGCAGTTCTTC
CASSLSSGDEQFF
>TRBJ2-3|TRBD2|once|TRBV28
TGTGCCAGCAGTTTATCTCTGGGACTAGCGGGAGTAGGTGTAGATACGCAGTATTTT
CASSLSLGLAGVGVDTQYF
>TRBJ2-1|TRBD2|NA|TRBV30
TGTGCCTGGGACTCACTAGCGGGGGTCCTAAATGAGCAGTTCTTC
CAWDSLAGVLNEQFF
>TRBJ1-5|NA|NA|TRBV27
TGTGCCAGCAGTTTCGGCAGGGTCAATCAGCCCCAGCATTTT
CASSFGRVNQPQHF
>TRBJ2-1|TRBD2|NA|TRBV5-5
TGTGCCAGCAGCTTGGAACTAACTAGCGGGTACTACAATGAGCAGTTCTTC
CASSLELTSGYYNEQFF
>TRBJ2-5|NA|NA|TRBV27
TGTGCCAGCAGTTTACTAGGTCAAGAGACCCAGTACTTC
CASSLLGQETQYF
>TRBJ2-1|NA|NA|TRBV18
TGTGCCAGCTCACACGGGAATGAGCAGTTCTTC
CASSHGNEQFF
>TRBJ2-2|NA|NA|TRBV21-1
TGTGCCTCCCCGCCGGTTACTGACCCGAACACCGGGGAGCTGTTTTTT
CASPPVTDPNTGELFF
>TRBJ1-1|NA|NA|TRBV11-3
TGTGCCAGCAGCATCGGACGGCGGGCTGAAGCTTTCTTT
CASSIGRRAEAFF
>TRBJ2-7|NA|NA|TRBV10-2
TGCGCCAGCTCCTCCGGGGACTCCCCACTAGCCTACGAGCAGTACTTC
CASSSGDSPLAYEQYF
>TRBJ1-4|TRBD1|NA|TRBV7-9
TGTGCCAGCAGCTACGACAGGGGGACGAATGAAAAACTGTTTTTT
CASSYDRGTNEKLFF
>TRBJ2-3|NA|NA|TRBV6-1
TGTGCCAGCACCCTGAACAGGGATCCAGATACGCAGTATTTT
CASTLNRDPDTQYF